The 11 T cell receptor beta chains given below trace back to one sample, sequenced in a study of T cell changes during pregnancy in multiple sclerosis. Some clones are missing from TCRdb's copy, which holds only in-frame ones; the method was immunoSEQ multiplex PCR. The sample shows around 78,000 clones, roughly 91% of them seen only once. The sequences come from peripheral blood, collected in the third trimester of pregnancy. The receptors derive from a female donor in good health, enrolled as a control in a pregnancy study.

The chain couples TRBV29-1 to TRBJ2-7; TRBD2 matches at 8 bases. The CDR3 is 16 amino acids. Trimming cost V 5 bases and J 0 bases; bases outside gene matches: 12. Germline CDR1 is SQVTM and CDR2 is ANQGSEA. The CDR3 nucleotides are TGCAGCGTTTTTTCTACCAAGCGGGGGTTCTCCTACGAGCAGTACTTC. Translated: CSVFSTKRGFSYEQYF.

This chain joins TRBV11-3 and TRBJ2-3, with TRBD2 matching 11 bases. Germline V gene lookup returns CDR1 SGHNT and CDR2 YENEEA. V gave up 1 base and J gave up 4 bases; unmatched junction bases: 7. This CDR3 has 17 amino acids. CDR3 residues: CASSLATSGSGADTQYF. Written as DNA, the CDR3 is TGTGCCAGCAGCTTAGCTACTAGCGGGAGCGGCGCAGATACGCAGTATTTT.

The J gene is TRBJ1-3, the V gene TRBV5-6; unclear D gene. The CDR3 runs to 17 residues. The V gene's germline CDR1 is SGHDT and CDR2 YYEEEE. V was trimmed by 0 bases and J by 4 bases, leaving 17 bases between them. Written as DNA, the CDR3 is TGTGCCAGCAGCTTGGCCAAGGTCGGGATTACAGGAAACACCATATATTTT. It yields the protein CASSLAKVGITGNTIYF.

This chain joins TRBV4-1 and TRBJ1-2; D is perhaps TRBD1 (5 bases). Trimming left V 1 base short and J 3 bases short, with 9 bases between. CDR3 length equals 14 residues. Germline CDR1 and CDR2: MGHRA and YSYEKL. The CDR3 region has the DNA TGCGCCAGCAGCCAAGTCTCGGGGGACTATGGCTACACCTTC. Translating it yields CASSQVSGDYGYTF.

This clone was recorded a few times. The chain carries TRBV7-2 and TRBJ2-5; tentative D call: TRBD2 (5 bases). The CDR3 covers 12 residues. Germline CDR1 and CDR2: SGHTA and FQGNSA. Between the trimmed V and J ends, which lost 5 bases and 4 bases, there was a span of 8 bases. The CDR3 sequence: CASSPSGETQYF. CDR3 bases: TGTGCCAGCAGCCCGAGCGGAGAGACCCAGTACTTC.

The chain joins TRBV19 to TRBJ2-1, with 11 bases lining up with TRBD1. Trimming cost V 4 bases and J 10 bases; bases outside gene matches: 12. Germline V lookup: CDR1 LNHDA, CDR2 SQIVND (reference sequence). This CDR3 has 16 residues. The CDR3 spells CASSRRDRGASVEQFF. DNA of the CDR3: TGTGCCAGTAGTAGGAGGGACAGGGGGGCCTCCGTCGAGCAGTTCTTC.

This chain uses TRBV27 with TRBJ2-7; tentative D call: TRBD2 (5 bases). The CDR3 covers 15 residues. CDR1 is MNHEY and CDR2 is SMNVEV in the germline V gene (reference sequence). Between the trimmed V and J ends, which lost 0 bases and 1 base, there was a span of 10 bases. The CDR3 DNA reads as TGTGCCAGCAGTTTATCGGCAGAGGGATCCTACGAGCAGTACTTC. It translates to CASSLSAEGSYEQYF.

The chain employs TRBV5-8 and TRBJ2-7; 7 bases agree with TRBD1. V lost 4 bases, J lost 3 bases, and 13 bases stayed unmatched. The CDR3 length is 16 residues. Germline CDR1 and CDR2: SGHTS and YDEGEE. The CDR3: CASSTIPGQSFYEQYF. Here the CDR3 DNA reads TGTGCCAGCAGCACAATACCGGGACAGTCCTTCTACGAGCAGTACTTC.

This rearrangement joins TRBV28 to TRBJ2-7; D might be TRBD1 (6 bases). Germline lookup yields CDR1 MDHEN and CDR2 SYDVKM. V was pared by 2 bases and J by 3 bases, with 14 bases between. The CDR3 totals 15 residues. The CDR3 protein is CASSLIVTGNYEQYF. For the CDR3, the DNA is TGTGCCAGCAGTTTAATAGTCACAGGGAACTACGAGCAGTACTTC. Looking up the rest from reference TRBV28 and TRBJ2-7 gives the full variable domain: DVKVTQSSRYLVKRTGEKVFLECVQDMDHENMFWYRQDPGLGLRLIYFSYDVKMKEKGDIPEGYSVSREKKERFSLILESASTNQTSMYLCASSLIVTGNYEQYFGPGTRLTVT.

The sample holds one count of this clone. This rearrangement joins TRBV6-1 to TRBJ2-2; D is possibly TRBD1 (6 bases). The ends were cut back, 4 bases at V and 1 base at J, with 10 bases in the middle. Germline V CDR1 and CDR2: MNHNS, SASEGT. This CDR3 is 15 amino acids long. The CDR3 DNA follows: TGTGCCAGCAGTGTGGACAGCTTGAACACCGGGGAGCTGTTTTTT. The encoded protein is CASSVDSLNTGELFF.

The CDR3 sequence is CASAPGGDTEAFF. The CDR3 bases are TGTGCCAGCGCCCCGGGAGGGGACACTGAAGCTTTCTTT. The chain carries TRBV18 and TRBJ1-1; tentatively, D is TRBD1 (5 bases). The germline V and J ends were trimmed by 8 bases and 3 bases, with 13 bases remaining between them. CDR3 length: 13 residues. The germline V gene has CDR1 KGHSH and CDR2 LQKENI.